The 16 T cell receptor beta chains below come from one sample, sequenced in a study of PD-L1 blockade in urothelial cancer. Clones were read by immunoSEQ multiplex PCR, and TCRdb kept only the in-frame ones, dropping some. Among 70,000 to 75,000 clones listed, 84% were seen once. Time point specified: pretreatment peripheral blood. Sequenced here: PBMCs, sampled around atezolizumab (anti-PD-L1) treatment. The receptor set was obtained from a woman aged 65 to 85 with urothelial cancer.

A single count supports this clone. This rearrangement joins TRBV2 to TRBJ2-5; 8 bases match TRBD1. The germline gives CDR1 SNHLY, CDR2 FYNNEI. CDR3 size: 13 residues. V was clipped by 10 bases and J by 4 bases; unmatched bases: 8. The CDR3 DNA reads TGTGCCATCCTACGACAGGGGCGAGAGACCCAGTACTTC. Its protein is CAILRQGRETQYF.

The chain couples TRBV7-8 to TRBJ1-2; D is undetermined. V gave up 7 bases and J gave up 0 bases, with 18 bases separating them. CDR3 length: 16 amino acids. From germline, CDR1 is SGHVS and CDR2 FQNEAQ. CDR3 loop: CASTPGPIPSNYGYTF. In nucleotides, the CDR3 is TGTGCCAGCACCCCGGGTCCGATCCCTTCTAACTATGGCTACACCTTC.

This sequence joins TRBV6-5 and TRBJ2-5, with D perhaps matching TRBD2 (6 bases). Trimming pared 2 bases from V and 7 bases from J, leaving 17 bases between. The CDR3 consists of 15 residues. Per the germline V gene, CDR1 is MNHEY and CDR2 is SVGAGI. The CDR3 spells CASSYSLARLGTQYF. The CDR3 coding sequence is TGTGCCAGCAGTTACAGCCTAGCGCGGCTCGGGACCCAGTACTTC.

DNA of the CDR3: TGTGCCAGCAGCTTCCGGACAGGGGAAGGGCACGAGCAGTACTTC. It translates to CASSFRTGEGHEQYF. This chain connects TRBV11-2 to TRBJ2-7; 9 nucleotides align to TRBD1. V shed 3 bases and J 5 bases; nucleotides not matched to a gene: 8. The CDR3 extends over 15 amino acids. Germline lookup yields CDR1 SGHAT and CDR2 FQNNGV.

This rearrangement joins TRBV7-8 to TRBJ2-7; the D gene is possibly TRBD1 (6 bases). The CDR3 has 15 amino acids. Trimming shortened V by 2 bases and J by 3 bases, and 14 bases separated the two germline ends. Germline CDR1 and CDR2: SGHVS and FQNEAQ. CDR3 loop: CASSLPVGDIYEQYF. For the CDR3, the DNA is TGTGCCAGCAGCTTACCAGTGGGGGACATCTACGAGCAGTACTTC.

A few counts support this clone. V usage is TRBV7-9 and J usage is TRBJ2-2, with D possibly matching TRBD1 (6 bases). The V end was cut by 8 bases, the J end by 1 base, with 14 bases between. The CDR3 totals 15 residues. The germline V gene encodes CDR1 SEHNR and CDR2 FQNEAQ (reference sequence). CDR3 loop: CASQRGTQNTGELFF. The CDR3 nucleotides read TGTGCCAGCCAGAGGGGGACCCAGAACACCGGGGAGCTGTTTTTT. Complete variable domain (other parts from reference TRBV7-9 and TRBJ2-2): DTGVSQNPRHKITKRGQNVTFRCDPISEHNRLYWYRQTLGQGPEFLTYFQNEAQLEKSRLLSDRFSAERPKGSFSTLEIQRTEQGDSAMYLCASQRGTQNTGELFFGEGSRLTVL.

This clone was seen more than once but under ten times. The genes are TRBV28 and TRBJ1-2; a weak D match, TRBD1 (5 bases). Between the trimmed V and J ends, which lost 8 bases and 3 bases, there was a span of 16 bases. Germline assignment: CDR1 MDHEN and CDR2 SYDVKM. The CDR3 runs to 14 residues. This CDR3 is CASLDVKGYYGYTF. CDR3 in DNA: TGTGCCAGCCTGGACGTAAAGGGGTACTATGGCTACACCTTC.

A single count supports this clone. This chain links TRBV9 with TRBJ2-5; 8 nucleotides line up with TRBD2. V trimming: 4 bases; J trimming: 6 bases; junction bases outside the gene matches: 5. This CDR3 has 13 residues. Germline V gene sequence: CDR1 SGDLS, CDR2 YYNGEE. The CDR3 protein is CASSSGSAKTQYF. In DNA form, the CDR3 reads TGTGCCAGCAGCAGCGGGAGTGCAAAGACCCAGTACTTC.

The chain carries TRBV7-9 and TRBJ2-5; TRBD1 is a possible D gene (5 bases). CDR3 length: 14 amino acids. V was cut by 1 base and J by 1 base, with 7 bases left in between. Germline values: CDR1 SEHNR, CDR2 FQNEAQ (reference sequence). The CDR3 sequence is CASSLGQIQETQYF. The CDR3 DNA reads TGTGCCAGCAGCTTAGGACAGATCCAAGAGACCCAGTACTTC.

The chain couples TRBV10-1 to TRBJ2-3; D perhaps matches TRBD1 (6 bases). Germline V gene sequence: CDR1 WNHNN, CDR2 SYGVQD (reference sequence). The CDR3 contains 15 residues. The V gene lost 0 bases and the J gene lost 5 bases, with 12 bases spanning the gap. CDR3 in amino acids: CASSESGAVKDTQYF. CDR3 sequence (DNA): TGCGCCAGCAGTGAGTCGGGGGCTGTAAAAGATACGCAGTATTTT.

The J gene is TRBJ1-1, the V gene TRBV28; 8 bases map to TRBD1. Trimming removed 5 bases from V and 5 bases from J; junction bases left unmatched: 7. Germline V gene sequence: CDR1 MDHEN, CDR2 SYDVKM. CDR3 length: 14 residues. DNA of the CDR3: TGTGCCAGCAGTAGGACAGGGATCCATACTGAAGCTTTCTTT. Translated, it gives CASSRTGIHTEAFF.

This chain connects TRBV10-2 to TRBJ1-2; D possibly corresponds to TRBD1 (6 bases). There are 14 residues in the CDR3. From germline, CDR1 is WSHSY and CDR2 SAAADI. The V and J ends lost 3 bases and 4 bases respectively, with 12 bases between them. CDR3 in amino acids: CASSESTGTYGYTF. CDR3 bases: TGCGCCAGCAGTGAATCCACAGGGACCTATGGCTACACCTTC.

CDR3 residues: CASSLEVQPQHF. CDR3 nucleotides: TGTGCCAGCAGCCTAGAGGTTCAGCCCCAGCATTTT. V gene TRBV28 combines with J gene TRBJ1-5; D is ambiguous. This CDR3 is 12 amino acids long. CDR1 is MDHEN and CDR2 is SYDVKM in the germline V gene. The V end lost 6 bases, the J end lost 6 bases, and 9 bases lay between the germline ends.

The chain has TRBV4-3 and TRBJ1-2, with TRBD1 as a possible D gene (5 bases). The CDR3 is 16 amino acids. The germline CDR1 and CDR2 sequences are LGHNA and YSLEER. Trimming left V 1 base short and J 3 bases short, with 15 bases between. The CDR3, as DNA: TGCGCCAGCAGCCAAGGGAGGGGCCCCCTGCACTATGGCTACACCTTC. Translated: CASSQGRGPLHYGYTF.

V and J are TRBV5-6 and TRBJ2-1, with 8 bases that match TRBD2. The V gene end was trimmed by 2 bases and the J gene end by 8 bases; junction bases not matched to a gene: 9. This CDR3 spans 15 amino acids. CDR1 and CDR2 (germline): SGHDT, YYEEEE. CDR3 region: CASSFSGSSLHEQFF. The CDR3, as DNA: TGTGCCAGCAGCTTCAGCGGGAGTTCCCTCCATGAGCAGTTCTTC.

This chain joins TRBV5-1 and TRBJ2-7; D remains ambiguous. The germline gives CDR1 SGHRS, CDR2 YFSETQ. V was clipped by 0 bases and J by 2 bases, with 6 bases between them. This CDR3 has 13 residues. The CDR3 DNA sequence: TGCGCCAGCAGCTTGGACAACGCCTACGAGCAGTACTTC. Translated, it gives CASSLDNAYEQYF.